These 5 T cell receptor beta chains share one sample of origin, sequenced in a study of cytomegalovirus exposure and HLA in healthy donors. This PCR relied on a set of 60 Vbeta primers and 13 Jbeta primers. Clones were read by immunoSEQ multiplex PCR, and TCRdb kept only the in-frame ones, dropping some. This table has about 160,000 clones, 65% to 85% appearing once. Sequenced: PBMCs. Source of these receptors: a male donor in good health and CMV-seronegative.

Note on this clone: Relative to the germline gene, one junction end is altered; a read error may explain this. The V call is TRBV7-9, the J call TRBJ1-2; D remains unclear. The CDR3 spans 16 residues. Per germline, CDR1 SEHNR and CDR2 FQNEAQ (reference sequence). The CDR3 nucleotides are TGTGCCAGCAGCTACGAACCAGGAACCCCTTCTCGTGGCTACCCCTTC. Amino acid sequence: CASSYEPGTPSRGYPF.

CDR3 sequence (DNA): TGTGCCAGCAGCCTAAACAGGGAATTGAGTCAGCCCCAGCATTTT. Protein product: CASSLNRELSQPQHF. The chain carries TRBV7-8 and TRBJ1-5, with a tentative D call TRBD1 (6 bases). V lost 5 bases and J 6 bases, leaving 17 bases between the germline ends. The CDR3 is 15 residues long. From germline, CDR1 is SGHVS and CDR2 FQNEAQ.

The chain employs TRBV6-5 and TRBJ1-1, with 11 bases lining up with TRBD1. Trimming cost V 4 bases and J 3 bases; bases outside gene matches: 1. The germline V gene has CDR1 MNHEY and CDR2 SVGAGI. The CDR3 spans 14 residues. The DNA of the CDR3 is TGTGCCAGCAGTTGGGGACAGGGGGACACTGAAGCTTTCTTT. Its protein product is CASSWGQGDTEAFF.

This chain connects TRBV6-1 to TRBJ2-7; 10 bases map to TRBD1. CDR3 size: 14 residues. Germline CDR1 and CDR2: MNHNS and SASEGT. With V trimmed by 6 bases and J by 7 bases, 9 bases remained unmatched. This chain's CDR3 is CASRSRDRGDEQYF. The CDR3 region has the DNA TGTGCCAGCAGAAGTCGGGACAGGGGTGATGAGCAGTACTTC.

This clone was picked up a small number of times. This chain connects TRBV5-1 to TRBJ1-2; 8 bases fit TRBD1. V gave up 0 bases and J gave up 9 bases; unmatched junction bases: 13. The germline CDR1 and CDR2 sequences are SGHRS and YFSETQ. The CDR3 covers 16 residues. The CDR3 loop reads CASSLAQGALATRYTF. The CDR3 DNA reads as TGCGCCAGCAGCTTGGCTCAGGGGGCCTTGGCTACCCGCTACACCTTC.